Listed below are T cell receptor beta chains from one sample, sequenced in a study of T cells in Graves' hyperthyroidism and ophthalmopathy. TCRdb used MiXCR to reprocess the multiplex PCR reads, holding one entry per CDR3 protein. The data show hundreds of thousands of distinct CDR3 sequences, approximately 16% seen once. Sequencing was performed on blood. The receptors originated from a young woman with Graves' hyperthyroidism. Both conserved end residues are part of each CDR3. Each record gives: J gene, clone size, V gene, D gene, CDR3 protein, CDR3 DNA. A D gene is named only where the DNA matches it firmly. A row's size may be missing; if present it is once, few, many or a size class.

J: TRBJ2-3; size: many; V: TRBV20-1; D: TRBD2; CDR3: CSAPKRGGPTHTQYF; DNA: TGCAGTGCTCCTAAGCGGGGGGGCCCAACCCATACGCAGTATTTT
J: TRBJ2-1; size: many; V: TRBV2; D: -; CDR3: CASSEKTQFF; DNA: TGTGCCAGCAGTGAAAAGACGCAGTTCTTC
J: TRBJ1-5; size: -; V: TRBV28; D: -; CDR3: CASSGPHLSNQPQHF; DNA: TGTGCCAGCAGCGGACCCCACCTTAGCAATCAGCCCCAGCATTTT
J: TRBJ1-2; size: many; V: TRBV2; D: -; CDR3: CASSEGPEQVFYYGYTF; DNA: TGTGCCAGCAGTGAAGGACCGGAGCAGGTCTTTTACTATGGCTACACCTTC
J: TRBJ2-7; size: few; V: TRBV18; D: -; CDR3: CASSPSGVDEQYF; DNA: TGTGCCAGCTCACCTTCAGGGGTCGACGAGCAGTACTTC
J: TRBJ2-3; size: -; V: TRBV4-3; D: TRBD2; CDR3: CASSQGFSGVTDTQYF; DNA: TGCGCCAGCAGCCAAGGTTTTAGCGGGGTCACAGATACGCAGTATTTT
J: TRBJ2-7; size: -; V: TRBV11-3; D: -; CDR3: CASWSGTYEQYF; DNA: TGTGCCAGCTGGTCAGGGACCTACGAGCAGTACTTC
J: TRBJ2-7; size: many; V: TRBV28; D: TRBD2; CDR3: CASRLAGGSYEQYF; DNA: TGTGCCAGCAGGCTAGCGGGAGGTTCCTACGAGCAGTACTTC
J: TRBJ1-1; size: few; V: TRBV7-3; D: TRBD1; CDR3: CASSNDRESEAFF; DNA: TGTGCCAGCAGCAATGACAGGGAGAGTGAAGCTTTCTTT
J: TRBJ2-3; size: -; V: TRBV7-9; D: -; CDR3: CASGNRAGTQYF; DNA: TGTGCCAGCGGAAACAGGGCTGGTACGCAGTATTTT
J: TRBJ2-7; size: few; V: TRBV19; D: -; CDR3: CASSMVGRGGYEQYF; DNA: TGTGCCAGTAGTATGGTCGGCAGGGGGGGATACGAGCAGTACTTC
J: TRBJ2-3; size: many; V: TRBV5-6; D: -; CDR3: CASSATWDTQYF; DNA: TGTGCCAGCAGCGCGACTTGGGATACGCAGTATTTT
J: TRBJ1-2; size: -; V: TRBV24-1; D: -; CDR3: CATSAESGHHYTF; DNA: TGTGCCACCAGTGCCGAATCGGGTCATCACTACACCTTC
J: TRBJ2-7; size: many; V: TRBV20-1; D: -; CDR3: CSARDQAGKQYF; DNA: TGCAGTGCTAGAGATCAGGCGGGGAAGCAGTACTTC
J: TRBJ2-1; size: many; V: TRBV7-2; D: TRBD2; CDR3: CASRLLAGGLSEQFF; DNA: TGTGCCAGCAGGTTACTAGCGGGAGGGCTGAGTGAGCAGTTCTTC
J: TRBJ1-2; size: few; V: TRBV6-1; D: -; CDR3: CASSEWLVGAGGYTF; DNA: TGTGCCAGCAGTGAATGGTTGGTGGGGGCAGGCGGCTACACCTTC
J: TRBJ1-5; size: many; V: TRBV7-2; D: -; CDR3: CASSLVGQLNQPQHF; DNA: TGTGCCAGCAGCTTAGTCGGACAGCTCAATCAGCCCCAGCATTTT
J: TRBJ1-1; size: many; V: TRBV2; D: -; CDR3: CASTGRQRANEAFF; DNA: TGTGCCAGCACCGGAAGACAGAGAGCCAATGAAGCTTTCTTT
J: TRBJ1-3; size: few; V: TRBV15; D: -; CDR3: CATSGGQSSSGNTIYF; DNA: TGTGCCACCAGCGGCGGACAGAGCAGCTCTGGAAACACCATATATTTT
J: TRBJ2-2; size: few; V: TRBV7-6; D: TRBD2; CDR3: CASSFTGLAGVLNTGELFF; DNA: TGTGCCAGCAGCTTCACTGGACTAGCGGGCGTATTGAACACCGGGGAGCTGTTTTTT
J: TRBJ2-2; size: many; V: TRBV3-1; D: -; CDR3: CASSHGTPTGELFF; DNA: TGTGCCAGCAGCCACGGGACGCCCACCGGGGAGCTGTTTTTT
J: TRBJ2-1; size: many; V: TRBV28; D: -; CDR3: CALGRGNEQFF; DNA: TGTGCCCTAGGCCGAGGGAATGAGCAGTTCTTC
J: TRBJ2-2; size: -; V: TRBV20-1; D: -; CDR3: CSARDFHSKGYTGELFF; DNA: TGCAGTGCTAGAGATTTCCACTCGAAAGGGTACACCGGGGAGCTGTTTTTT
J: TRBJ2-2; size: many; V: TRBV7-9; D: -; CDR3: CASSFTAGELFF; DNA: TGTGCCAGCAGCTTCACGGCCGGGGAGCTGTTTTTT
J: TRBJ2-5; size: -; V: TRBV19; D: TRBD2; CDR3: CASSDSGGLQETQYF; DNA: TGTGCCAGTAGTGATAGCGGGGGGCTACAAGAGACCCAGTACTTC
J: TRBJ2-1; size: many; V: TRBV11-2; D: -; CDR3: CASSLDLDNEQFF; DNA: TGTGCCAGCAGCTTAGATCTAGACAATGAGCAGTTCTTC
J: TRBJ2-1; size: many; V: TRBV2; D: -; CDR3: CASSEEGLEQFF; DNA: TGTGCCAGCAGTGAAGAGGGATTGGAGCAGTTCTTC
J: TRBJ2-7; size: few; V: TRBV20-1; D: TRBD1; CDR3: CSARDQGTGRDEQYF; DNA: TGCAGTGCTAGAGATCAAGGGACAGGGAGGGACGAGCAGTACTTC
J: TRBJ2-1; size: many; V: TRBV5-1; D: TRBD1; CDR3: CASTPDRGRNEQFF; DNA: TGCGCCAGCACCCCGGACAGGGGGCGGAATGAGCAGTTCTTC
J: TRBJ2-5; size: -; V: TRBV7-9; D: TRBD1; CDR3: CASGRQGFRETQYF; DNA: TGTGCCAGCGGTAGACAGGGCTTCAGGGAGACCCAGTACTTC
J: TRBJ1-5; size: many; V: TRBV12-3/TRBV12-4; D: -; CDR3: CASSSTRDNHSNQPQHF; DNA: TGTGCCAGCAGTTCCACCCGGGACAACCATAGCAATCAGCCCCAGCATTTT
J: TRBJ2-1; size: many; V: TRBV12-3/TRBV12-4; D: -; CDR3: CASSLGAGNEQFF; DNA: TGTGCCAGCAGTTTAGGGGCGGGAAATGAGCAGTTCTTC
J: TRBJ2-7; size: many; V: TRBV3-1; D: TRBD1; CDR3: CASSQMGQGYEQYF; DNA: TGTGCCAGCAGCCAAATGGGACAGGGCTACGAGCAGTACTTC
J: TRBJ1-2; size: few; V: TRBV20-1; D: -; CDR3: CSARRGNYGYTF; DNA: TGCAGTGCTAGAAGGGGGAACTATGGCTACACCTTC
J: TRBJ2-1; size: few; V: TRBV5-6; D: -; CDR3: CASSLEFGNHNEQFF; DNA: TGTGCCAGCAGCTTGGAATTCGGAAATCACAATGAGCAGTTCTTC
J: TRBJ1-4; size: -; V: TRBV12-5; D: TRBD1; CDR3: CASKPGQGYNEKLFF; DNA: TGTGCTAGCAAGCCGGGACAGGGCTATAATGAAAAACTGTTTTTT
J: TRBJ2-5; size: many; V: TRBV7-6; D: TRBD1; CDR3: CASKLQGETQYF; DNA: TGTGCCAGCAAACTACAGGGGGAGACCCAGTACTTC
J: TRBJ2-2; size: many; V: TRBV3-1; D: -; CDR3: CASNQNPGTGELFF; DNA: TGTGCCAGCAACCAGAATCCGGGGACCGGGGAGCTGTTTTTT
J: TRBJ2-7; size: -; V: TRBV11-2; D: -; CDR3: CASSSAGRGLGSYEQYF; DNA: TGTGCCAGCAGCTCAGCCGGCAGGGGCCTAGGGTCCTACGAGCAGTACTTC
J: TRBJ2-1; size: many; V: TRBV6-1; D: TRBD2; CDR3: CASSGSGRAGVSEQFF; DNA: TGTGCCAGCAGTGGTAGCGGGAGGGCTGGTGTAAGTGAGCAGTTCTTC
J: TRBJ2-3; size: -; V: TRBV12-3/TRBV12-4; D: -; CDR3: CASRRNTDTQYF; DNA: TGTGCCAGCAGGAGGAACACAGATACGCAGTATTTT
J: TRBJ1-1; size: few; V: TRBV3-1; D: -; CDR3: CASSQDLGSTEAFF; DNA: TGTGCCAGCAGCCAAGATTTGGGGAGCACTGAAGCTTTCTTT
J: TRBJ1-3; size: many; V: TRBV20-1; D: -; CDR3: CSARDTGNTIYF; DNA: TGCAGTGCTAGAGATACCGGAAACACCATATATTTT
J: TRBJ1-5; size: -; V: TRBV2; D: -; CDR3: CASSELEGTRQPQHF; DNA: TGTGCCAGCAGTGAGTTGGAGGGGACTCGGCAGCCCCAGCATTTT
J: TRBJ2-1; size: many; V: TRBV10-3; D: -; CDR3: CAISESSEKYNEQFF; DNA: TGTGCCATCAGTGAGTCCAGCGAAAAATACAATGAGCAGTTCTTC
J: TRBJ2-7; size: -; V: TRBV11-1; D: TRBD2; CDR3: CASSLGLAGLNEQYF; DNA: TGTGCCAGCAGCTTGGGACTAGCGGGGCTCAATGAGCAGTACTTC
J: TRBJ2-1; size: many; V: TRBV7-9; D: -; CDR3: CASSRPDGGNEQFF; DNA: TGTGCCAGCAGCCGGCCAGACGGAGGCAATGAGCAGTTCTTC
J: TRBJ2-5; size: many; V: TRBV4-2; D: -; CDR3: CASSQDSRVSAGVGETQYF; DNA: TGTGCCAGCAGCCAAGATTCCCGTGTGTCGGCGGGTGTGGGCGAGACCCAGTACTTC
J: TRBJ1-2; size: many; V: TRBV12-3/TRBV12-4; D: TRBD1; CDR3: CASSSDRRYGYTF; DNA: TGTGCCAGCAGCTCGGACAGGCGCTATGGCTACACCTTC
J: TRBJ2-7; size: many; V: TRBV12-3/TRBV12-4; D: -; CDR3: CASSLIHYEQYF; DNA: TGTGCCAGCAGTTTGATACATTACGAGCAGTACTTC
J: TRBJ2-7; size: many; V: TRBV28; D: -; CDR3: CASEGNYEQYF; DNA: TGTGCCAGCGAGGGGAACTACGAGCAGTACTTC
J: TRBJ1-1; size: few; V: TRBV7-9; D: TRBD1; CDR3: CASRVDRGRDTEAFF; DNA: TGTGCCAGCAGGGTCGACAGGGGGCGCGACACTGAAGCTTTCTTT
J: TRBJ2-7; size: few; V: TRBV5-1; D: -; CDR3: CASAKRTDYEQYF; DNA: TGCGCCAGCGCCAAAAGAACAGATTACGAGCAGTACTTC